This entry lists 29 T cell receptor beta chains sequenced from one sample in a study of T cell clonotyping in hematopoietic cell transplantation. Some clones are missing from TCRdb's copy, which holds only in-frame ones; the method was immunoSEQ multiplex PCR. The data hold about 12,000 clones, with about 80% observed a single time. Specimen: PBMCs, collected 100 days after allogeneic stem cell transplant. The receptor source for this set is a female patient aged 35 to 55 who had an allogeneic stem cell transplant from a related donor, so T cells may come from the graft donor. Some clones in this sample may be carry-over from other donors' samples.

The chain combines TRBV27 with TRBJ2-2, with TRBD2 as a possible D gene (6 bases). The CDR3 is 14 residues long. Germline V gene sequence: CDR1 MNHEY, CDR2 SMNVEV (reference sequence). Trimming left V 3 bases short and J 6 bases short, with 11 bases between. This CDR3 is CASSFGGKAGELFF. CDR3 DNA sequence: TGTGCCAGCAGTTTCGGAGGGAAGGCCGGGGAGCTGTTTTTT.

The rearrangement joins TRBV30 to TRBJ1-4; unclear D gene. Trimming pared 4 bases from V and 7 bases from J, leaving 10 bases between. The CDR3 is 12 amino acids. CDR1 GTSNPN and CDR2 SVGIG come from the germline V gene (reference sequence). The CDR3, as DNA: TGTGCCTGGAACTTAGGAGGTGAAAAACTGTTTTTT. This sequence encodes CAWNLGGEKLFF.

The DNA for the CDR3 is TGTGCCAGCAGTTTAACCGGGACGGTGACCTACGAGCAGTACTTC. Translated: CASSLTGTVTYEQYF. V and J are TRBV27 and TRBJ2-7; D might be TRBD1 or TRBD2, each matching 5 bases. Trimming removed 2 bases at V and 2 bases at J, with 13 bases between. The germline CDR1 and CDR2 sequences are MNHEY and SMNVEV (reference sequence). The CDR3 loop spans 15 amino acids.

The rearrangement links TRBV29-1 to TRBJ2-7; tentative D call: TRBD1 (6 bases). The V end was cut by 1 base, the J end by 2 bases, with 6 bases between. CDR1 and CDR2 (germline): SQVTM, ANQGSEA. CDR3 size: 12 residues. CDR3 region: CSVEGTAYEQYF. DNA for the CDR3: TGCAGCGTTGAAGGGACAGCCTACGAGCAGTACTTC.

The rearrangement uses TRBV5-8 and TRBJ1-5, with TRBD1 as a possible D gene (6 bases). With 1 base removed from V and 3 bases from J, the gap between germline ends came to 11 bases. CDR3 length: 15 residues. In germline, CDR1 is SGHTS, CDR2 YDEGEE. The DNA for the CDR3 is TGTGCCAGCAGCTTGCAGGGGCTAGACAATCAGCCCCAGCATTTT. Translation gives CASSLQGLDNQPQHF.

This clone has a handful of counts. CDR3 coding DNA: TGTGCCAGCAGTATAAACACAGATACGCAGTATTTT. Residues: CASSINTDTQYF. The genes are TRBV25-1 and TRBJ2-3; D is ambiguous. Germline CDR1 reads MGHDK; CDR2 reads SYGVNS. The CDR3 extends over 12 amino acids. V gave up 5 bases and J gave up 2 bases, with 5 bases separating them.

The CDR3 sequence: CASSLWGGTNEKLFF. The CDR3, as DNA: TGCGCCAGCAGCTTGTGGGGGGGGACTAATGAAAAACTGTTTTTT. V and J are TRBV5-1 and TRBJ1-4; TRBD1 might be the D (5 bases). The CDR3 is 15 residues long. The V and J ends lost 1 base and 2 bases respectively, with 9 bases between them. Germline loops: CDR1 SGHRS, CDR2 YFSETQ.

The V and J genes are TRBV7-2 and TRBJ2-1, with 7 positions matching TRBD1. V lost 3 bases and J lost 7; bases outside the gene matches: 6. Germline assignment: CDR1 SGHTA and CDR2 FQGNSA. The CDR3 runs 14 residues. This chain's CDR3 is CASSFHRGTNEQFF. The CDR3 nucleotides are TGTGCCAGCAGCTTTCACAGGGGTACAAATGAGCAGTTCTTC.

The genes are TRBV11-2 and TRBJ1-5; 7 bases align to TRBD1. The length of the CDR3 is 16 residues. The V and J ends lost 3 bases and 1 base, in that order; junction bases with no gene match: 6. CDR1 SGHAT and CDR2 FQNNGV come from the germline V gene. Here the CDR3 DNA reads TGTGCCAGCAGCTTTACGACAGGGCTAAGCAATCAGCCCCAGCATTTT. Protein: CASSFTTGLSNQPQHF. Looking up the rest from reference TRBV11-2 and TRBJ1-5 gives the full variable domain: EAGVAQSPRYKIIEKRQSVAFWCNPISGHATLYWYQQILGQGPKLLIQFQNNGVVDDSQLPKDRFSAERLKGVDSTLKIQPAKLEDSAVYLCASSFTTGLSNQPQHFGDGTRLSIL.

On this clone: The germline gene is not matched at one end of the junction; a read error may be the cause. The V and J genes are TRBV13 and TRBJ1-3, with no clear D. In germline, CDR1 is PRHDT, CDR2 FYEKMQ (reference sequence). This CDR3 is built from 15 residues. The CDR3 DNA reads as TGTGCCAGCAGTTTAGACACCGGCTCTGGAAACACCATATATTTT. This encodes CASSLDTGSGNTIYF.

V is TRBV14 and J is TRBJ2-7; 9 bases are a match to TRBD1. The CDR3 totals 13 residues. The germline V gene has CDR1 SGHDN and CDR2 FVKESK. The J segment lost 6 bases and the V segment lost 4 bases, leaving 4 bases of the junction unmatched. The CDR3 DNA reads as TGTGCCAGCAGCCTGGGACAGGGCTTCGAGCAGTACTTC. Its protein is CASSLGQGFEQYF.

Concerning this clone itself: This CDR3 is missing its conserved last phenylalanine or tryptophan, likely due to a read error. CDR3 in DNA: TGTGCCAGCAGCTTAATCACGGTTAGGGCTAGCGGGATGCTGAATACGCAGTATCTT. Its protein is CASSLITVRASGMLNTQYL. The chain has TRBV11-2 and TRBJ2-3; TRBD2 aligns across 9 bases. The CDR3 consists of 19 residues. The V gene's germline CDR1 is SGHAT and CDR2 FQNNGV. The ends lost 2 bases at V and 7 bases at J; junction bases unmatched: 19.

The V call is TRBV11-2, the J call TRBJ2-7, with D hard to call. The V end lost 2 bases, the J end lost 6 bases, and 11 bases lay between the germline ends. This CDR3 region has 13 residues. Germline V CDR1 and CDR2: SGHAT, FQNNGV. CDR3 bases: TGTGCCAGCAGCTTAAGGCTTTCCAGCGAGCAGTACTTC. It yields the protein CASSLRLSSEQYF.

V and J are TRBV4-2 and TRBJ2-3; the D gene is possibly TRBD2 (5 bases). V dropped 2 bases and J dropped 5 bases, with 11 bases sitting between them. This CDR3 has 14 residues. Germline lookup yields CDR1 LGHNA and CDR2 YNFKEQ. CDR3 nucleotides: TGTGCCAGCAGCCAACGGTCCGGGGAAGATACGCAGTATTTT. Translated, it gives CASSQRSGEDTQYF.

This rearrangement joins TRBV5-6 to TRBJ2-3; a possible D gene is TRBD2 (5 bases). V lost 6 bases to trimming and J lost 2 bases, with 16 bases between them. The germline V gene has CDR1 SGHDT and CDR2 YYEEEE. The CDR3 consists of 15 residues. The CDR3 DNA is TGTGCCAGCAAAGGGTGGGGAGCGCTCACAGATACGCAGTATTTT. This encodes CASKGWGALTDTQYF.

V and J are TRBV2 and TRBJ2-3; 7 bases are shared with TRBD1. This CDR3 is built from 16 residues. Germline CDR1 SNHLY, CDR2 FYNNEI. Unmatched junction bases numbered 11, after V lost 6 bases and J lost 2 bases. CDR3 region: CASRPGDSRDTDTQYF. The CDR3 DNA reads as TGTGCCAGCAGGCCTGGGGACAGTCGCGACACAGATACGCAGTATTTT.

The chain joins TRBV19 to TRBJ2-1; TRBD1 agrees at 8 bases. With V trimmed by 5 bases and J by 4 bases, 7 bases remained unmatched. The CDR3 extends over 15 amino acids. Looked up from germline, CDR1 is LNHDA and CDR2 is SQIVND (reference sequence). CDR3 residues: CASSPRTGIYNEQFF. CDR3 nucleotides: TGTGCCAGTAGTCCCCGGACAGGGATATACAATGAGCAGTTCTTC.

In nucleotides, the CDR3 is TGCGCCAGCAGCCAAGGGGTAGGGGACTACAATGAGCAGTTCTTC. It codes for CASSQGVGDYNEQFF. The chain joins TRBV4-1 to TRBJ2-1, with a tentative D call TRBD1 (5 bases). This CDR3 region has 15 residues. Between the trimmed V and J ends, which lost 1 base and 3 bases, there was a span of 10 bases. Germline V gene data show CDR1 as MGHRA and CDR2 as YSYEKL.

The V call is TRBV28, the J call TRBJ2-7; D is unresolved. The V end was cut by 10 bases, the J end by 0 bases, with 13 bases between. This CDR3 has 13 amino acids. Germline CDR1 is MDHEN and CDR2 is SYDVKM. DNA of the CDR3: TGTGCCACCCATGAAGAGTACTCCTACGAGCAGTACTTC. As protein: CATHEEYSYEQYF.

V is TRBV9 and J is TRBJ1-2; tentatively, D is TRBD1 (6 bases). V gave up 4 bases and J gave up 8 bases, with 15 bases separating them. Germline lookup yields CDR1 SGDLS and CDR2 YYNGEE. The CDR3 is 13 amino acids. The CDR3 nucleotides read TGTGCCAGCAGCCCCGCAGGGGCGCGGGGCTACACCTTC. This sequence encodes CASSPAGARGYTF.

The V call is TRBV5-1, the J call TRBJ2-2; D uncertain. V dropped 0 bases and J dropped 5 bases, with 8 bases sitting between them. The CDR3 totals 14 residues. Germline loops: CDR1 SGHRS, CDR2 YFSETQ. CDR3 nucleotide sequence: TGCGCCAGCAGCTTGGTAGGCACAACCGGGGAGCTGTTTTTT. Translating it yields CASSLVGTTGELFF.

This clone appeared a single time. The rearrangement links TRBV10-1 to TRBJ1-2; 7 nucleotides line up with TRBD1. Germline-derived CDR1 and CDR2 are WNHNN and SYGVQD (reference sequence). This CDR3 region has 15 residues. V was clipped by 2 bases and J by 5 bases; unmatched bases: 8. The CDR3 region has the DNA TGCGCCAGCAGTGAGAGGGACAGCCCACGGTATGGCTACACCTTC. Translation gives CASSERDSPRYGYTF.

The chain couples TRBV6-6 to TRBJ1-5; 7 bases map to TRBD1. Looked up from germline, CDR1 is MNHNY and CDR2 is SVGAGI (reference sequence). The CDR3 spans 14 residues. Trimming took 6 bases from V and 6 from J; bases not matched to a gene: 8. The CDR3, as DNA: TGTGCCAGCAGCGAAACAGGGGAAAGTCAGCCCCAGCATTTT. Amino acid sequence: CASSETGESQPQHF.

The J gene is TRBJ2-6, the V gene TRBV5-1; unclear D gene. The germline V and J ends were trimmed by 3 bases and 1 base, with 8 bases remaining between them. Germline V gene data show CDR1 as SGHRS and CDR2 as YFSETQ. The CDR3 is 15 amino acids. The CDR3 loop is CASSSSESGANVLTF. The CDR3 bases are TGCGCCAGCAGCTCGTCAGAGTCTGGGGCCAACGTCCTGACTTTC.

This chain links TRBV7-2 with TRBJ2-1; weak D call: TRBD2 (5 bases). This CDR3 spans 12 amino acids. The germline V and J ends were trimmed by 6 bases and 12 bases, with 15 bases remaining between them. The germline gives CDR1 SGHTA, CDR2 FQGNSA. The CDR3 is CASSLSGGRQFF. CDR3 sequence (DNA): TGTGCCAGCAGTCTTTCAGGAGGTAGGCAGTTCTTC.

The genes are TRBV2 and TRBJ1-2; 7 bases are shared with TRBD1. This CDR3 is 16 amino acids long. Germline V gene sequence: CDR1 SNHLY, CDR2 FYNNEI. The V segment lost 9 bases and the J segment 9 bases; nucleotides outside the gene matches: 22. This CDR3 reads CASISQGGGGSGRYTF. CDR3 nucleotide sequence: TGTGCCAGTATCTCTCAGGGGGGAGGGGGGTCTGGACGCTACACCTTC. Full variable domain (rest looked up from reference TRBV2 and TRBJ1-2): EPEVTQTPSHQVTQMGQEVILRCVPISNHLYFYWYRQILGQKVEFLVSFYNNEISEKSEIFDDQFSVERPDGSNFTLKIRSTKLEDSAMYFCASISQGGGGSGRYTFGSGTRLTVV.

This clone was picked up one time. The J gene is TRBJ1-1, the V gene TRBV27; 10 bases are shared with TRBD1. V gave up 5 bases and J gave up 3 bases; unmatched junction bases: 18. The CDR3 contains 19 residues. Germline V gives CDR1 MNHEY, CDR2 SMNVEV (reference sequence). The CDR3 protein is CASSQTWANTGTGDTEAFF. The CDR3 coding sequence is TGTGCCAGCAGTCAGACTTGGGCAAATACCGGGACAGGGGACACTGAAGCTTTCTTT.

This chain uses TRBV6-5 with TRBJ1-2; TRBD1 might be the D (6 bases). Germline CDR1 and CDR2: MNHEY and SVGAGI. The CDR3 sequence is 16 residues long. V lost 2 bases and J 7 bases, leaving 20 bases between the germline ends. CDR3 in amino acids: CASSYHQGRGQSGYTF. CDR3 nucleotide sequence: TGTGCCAGCAGTTACCACCAGGGTCGGGGGCAGAGTGGCTACACCTTC.

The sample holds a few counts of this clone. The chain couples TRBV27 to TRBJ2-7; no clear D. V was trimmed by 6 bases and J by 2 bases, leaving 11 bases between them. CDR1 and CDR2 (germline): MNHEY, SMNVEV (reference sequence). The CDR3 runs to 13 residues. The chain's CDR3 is CASSLSTAYEQYF. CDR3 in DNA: TGTGCCAGCAGCCTAAGTACAGCCTACGAGCAGTACTTC.